This T cell receptor beta chain was captured in a study of T and B cells in COVID-19 patients. In this sample, this clonotype is medium-sized. Trimming took 10 bases from V and 1 from J, leaving 22 bases between them. The CDR3 runs to 16 residues. From germline, CDR1 is MNHEY and CDR2 SMNVEV (reference sequence). BIOMED2 TRB-A/B primer pools were used in multiplex TRB PCR. TCRdb processed the multiplex PCR reads anew with MiXCR; each CDR3 protein has one entry. The sample shows some 6,000 distinct CDR3 sequences, about 24% of them seen only once. Blood genomic DNA input for TRB amplification was 250-500 ng.

This clonotype originated in a human donor with active COVID-19. The source material was blood. The chain uses TRBV27 and TRBJ2-5; D may correspond to TRBD1 or TRBD2 (5 bases each). The CDR3 spells CATSAGRKSFQETQYF. The CDR3 coding sequence is TGTGCCACCTCCGCAGGGAGAAAGTCATTCCAAGAGACCCAGTACTTC.